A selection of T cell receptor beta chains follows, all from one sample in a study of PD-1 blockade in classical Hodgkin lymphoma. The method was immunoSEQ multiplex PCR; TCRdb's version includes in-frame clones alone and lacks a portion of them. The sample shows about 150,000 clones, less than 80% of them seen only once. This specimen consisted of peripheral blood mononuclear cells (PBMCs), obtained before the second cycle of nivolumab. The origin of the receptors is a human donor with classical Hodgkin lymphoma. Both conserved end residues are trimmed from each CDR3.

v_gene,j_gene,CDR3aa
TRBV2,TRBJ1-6,ASRDHTPRTGSNSPLH
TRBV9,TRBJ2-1,ASSVDGTGYNEQF
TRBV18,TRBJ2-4,ASSPPSGGLSIQY
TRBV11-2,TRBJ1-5,ASSLVAGKDQPQH
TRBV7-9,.,ASSLSLGQGSYEQY
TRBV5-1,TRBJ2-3,ASSLGTVTDTQY
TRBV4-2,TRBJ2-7,ASSQGGGPYEQY
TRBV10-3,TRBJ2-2,AIRSGANTGELF
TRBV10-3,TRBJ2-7,AISEASDEQY
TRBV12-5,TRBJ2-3,ASGLGLAGVNTDTQY
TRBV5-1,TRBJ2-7,ASSLVPESYEQY
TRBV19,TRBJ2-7,ASSVGQGFYEQY
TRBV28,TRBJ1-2,ASSRDRDYGYT
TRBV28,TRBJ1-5,ASRRGYDQPQH
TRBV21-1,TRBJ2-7,ASSESYGDRYEQY
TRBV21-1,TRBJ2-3,ASRVRFKDTQY
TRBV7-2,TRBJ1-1,ASSPPLWNITETNTEAF
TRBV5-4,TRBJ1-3,ASSATPGNTIY
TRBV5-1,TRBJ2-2,ASSFNIGGSGELF
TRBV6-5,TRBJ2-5,ASRKDRVQETQY
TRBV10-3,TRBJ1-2,AINSLFGGPDYGYT
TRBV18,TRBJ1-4,ASSSWGAANEKLF
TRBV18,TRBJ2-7,ASSPPGGAYEQY
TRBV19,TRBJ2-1,ASSSFFSYNEQF
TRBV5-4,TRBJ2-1,ASSLGGGGLYNEQF
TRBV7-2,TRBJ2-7,ASSIGTSFEQY
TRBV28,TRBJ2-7,ASSRGLDEQY
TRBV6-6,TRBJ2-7,ASSLDRGSDEQY
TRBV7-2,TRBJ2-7,ASSQAWLQGVSYEQY
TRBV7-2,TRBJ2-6,ASSLLGANVLT
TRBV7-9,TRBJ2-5,ASSSSRARNETQY
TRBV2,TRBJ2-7,ASSVGYRAGEQY
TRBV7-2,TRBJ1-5,ASSPPGGNGNQPQH
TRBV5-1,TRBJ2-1,ASRIGQGGLNEQF
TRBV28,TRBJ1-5,ASSLGGPGFQPQH
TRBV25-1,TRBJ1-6,ASSESIPVNSPLH
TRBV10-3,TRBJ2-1,AISEWVYNEQF
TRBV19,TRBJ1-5,ASSKGEAQGFNQPQH
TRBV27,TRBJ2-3,ASSPLTSGSTDTQY
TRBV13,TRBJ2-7,ASSSWGVNYEQY
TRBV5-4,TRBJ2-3,ASRSLAGGPSTDTQY
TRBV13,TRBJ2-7,ASSLGTSGSYEQY
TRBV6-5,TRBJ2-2,ASSSVASGGELF
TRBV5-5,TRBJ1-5,ASSLTANQPQH
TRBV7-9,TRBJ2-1,ASSLGYGPPVVDEQF
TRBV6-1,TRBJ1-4,ASSNQGQDNEKLF
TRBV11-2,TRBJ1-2,ASSSARNSWDYGYT
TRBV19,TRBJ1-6,ASSIEGGNPLLYSPLH
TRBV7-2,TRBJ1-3,ASSSRAGTIY
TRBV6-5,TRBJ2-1,ASSDEVDNEQF
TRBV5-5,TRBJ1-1,ASSLVGGHTEAF
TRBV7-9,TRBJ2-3,ASSLDGATDTQY
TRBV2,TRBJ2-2,ASSDTRTGELF
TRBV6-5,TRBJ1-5,ASSLTGFGNQPQH